Ten or more counts support the clone carrying this TCR beta chain. No antigen is known for it. The record originates from a study of human T cells and chemical hapten exposure. TCRdb ran MiXCR on the RACE reads and lists one entry per CDR3 protein. The sample consists of over 300,000 distinct CDR3 sequences, 5% to 6.5% of them appearing once. The time point: pre-sensitization, week 0. Specified treatment: therapeutic diphenylcyclopropenone sensitization with weekly scalp DPC. The study drew its donors from alopecia patients who were 18 to 70 years old and suitable for DPC. Overall study results and limits: PT1 expanded TCR numbers tracked positively with patch test score. Expanded TCRs showed more large CDR3 clusters than pre-sensitization or healthy control sets.

Material: whole blood, obtained in connection with sensitization to the hapten diphenylcyclopropenone (DPC). The TCR was taken from a woman aged 45-65 years with alopecia areata. Some clones in this sample may be carry-over from other donors' samples.

This CDR3 reads CASSVGGTADEQYF. CDR3 DNA: TGTGCCAGCAGCGTTGGGGGGACAGCCGACGAGCAGTACTTC. The chain combines TRBV9 with TRBJ2-7, with D possibly being TRBD1 (7 bases). Germline V gene sequence: CDR1 SGDLS, CDR2 YYNGEE. CDR3 size: 14 residues. Trimming left V 2 bases short and J 5 bases short, with 14 bases between.